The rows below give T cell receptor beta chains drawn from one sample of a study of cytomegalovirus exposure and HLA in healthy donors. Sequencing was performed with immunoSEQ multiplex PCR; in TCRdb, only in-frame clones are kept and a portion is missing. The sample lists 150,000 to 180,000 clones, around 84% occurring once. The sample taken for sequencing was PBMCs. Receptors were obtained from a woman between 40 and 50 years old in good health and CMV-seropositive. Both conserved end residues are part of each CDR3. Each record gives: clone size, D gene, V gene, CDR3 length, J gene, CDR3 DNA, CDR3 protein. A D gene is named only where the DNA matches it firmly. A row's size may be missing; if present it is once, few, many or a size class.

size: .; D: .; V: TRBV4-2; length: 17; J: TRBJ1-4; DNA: TGTGCCAGCAGTACCCAGGGGCTTACTGGTCCTAATGAAAAACTGTTTTTT; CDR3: CASSTQGLTGPNEKLFF
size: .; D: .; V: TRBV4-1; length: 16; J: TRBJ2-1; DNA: TGCGCCAGCAGCCAAGCGGGAGCGTTCTCCTACAATGAGCAGTTCTTC; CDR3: CASSQAGAFSYNEQFF
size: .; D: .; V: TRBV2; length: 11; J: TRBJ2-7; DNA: TGTGCCAGCAGTGCCGCCTACGAGCAGTACTTC; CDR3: CASSAAYEQYF
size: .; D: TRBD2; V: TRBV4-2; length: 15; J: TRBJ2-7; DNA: TGTGCCAGCAGCCAAGATGCTAGCGGACCCTACGAGCAGTACTTC; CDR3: CASSQDASGPYEQYF
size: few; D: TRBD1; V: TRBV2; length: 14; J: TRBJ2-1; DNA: TGTGCCAGCAGCGTGACAGGGGGTCGCGATGAGCAGTTCTTC; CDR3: CASSVTGGRDEQFF
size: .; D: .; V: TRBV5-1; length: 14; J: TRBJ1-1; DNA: TGCGCCAGCAGGGATGGGGCGTACGACACTGAAGCTTTCTTT; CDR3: CASRDGAYDTEAFF
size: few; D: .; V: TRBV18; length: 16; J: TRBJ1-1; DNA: TGTGCCAGCTCACCACCGATCGGAGGGAAGAACACTGAAGCTTTCTTT; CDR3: CASSPPIGGKNTEAFF
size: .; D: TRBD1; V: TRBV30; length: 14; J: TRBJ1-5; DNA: TGTGCCTGGAGTGGCGCAGGGGGAAATCAGCCCCAGCATTTT; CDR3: CAWSGAGGNQPQHF
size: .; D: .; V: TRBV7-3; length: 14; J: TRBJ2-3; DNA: TGTGCCAGCAGCCCCTCGAGACTGAAAGATACGCAGTATTTT; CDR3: CASSPSRLKDTQYF
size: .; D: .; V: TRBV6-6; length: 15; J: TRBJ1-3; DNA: TGTGCCAGCAGCATGGGGGGGGGCCGAGGAAACACCATATATTTT; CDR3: CASSMGGGRGNTIYF
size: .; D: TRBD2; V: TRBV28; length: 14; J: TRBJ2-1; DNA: TGTGCCAGCAGTTTCGCGGGGGTGGGGGATGAGCAGTTCTTC; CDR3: CASSFAGVGDEQFF
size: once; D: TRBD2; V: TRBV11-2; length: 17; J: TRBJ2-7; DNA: TGTGCCAGCAGCTTAGGATTCGGGACTAGTAGGGTCTACGAGCAGTACTTC; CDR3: CASSLGFGTSRVYEQYF
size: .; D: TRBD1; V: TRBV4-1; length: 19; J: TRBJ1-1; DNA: TGCGCCAGCAGCCAACCGAGCCCCGGGACAGGGGGCGAGGGCACTGAAGCTTTCTTT; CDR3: CASSQPSPGTGGEGTEAFF
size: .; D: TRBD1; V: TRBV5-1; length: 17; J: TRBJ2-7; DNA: TGCGCCAGCAGCCGGGACAGGGGCCGAACATATGCCTACGAGCAGTACTTC; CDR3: CASSRDRGRTYAYEQYF
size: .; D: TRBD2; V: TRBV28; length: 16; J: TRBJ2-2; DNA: TGTGCCAGCAGTCCCCATCTAGCGGGGAACACCGGGGAGCTGTTTTTT; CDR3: CASSPHLAGNTGELFF
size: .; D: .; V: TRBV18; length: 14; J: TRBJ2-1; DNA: TGTGCCAGCTCACCAGGGAGCTCCTACAATGAGCAGTTCTTC; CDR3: CASSPGSSYNEQFF
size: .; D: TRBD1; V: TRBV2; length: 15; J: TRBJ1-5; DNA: TGTGCCAGCAGGACCGGGACAGGGGGCAATCAGCCCCAGCATTTT; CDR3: CASRTGTGGNQPQHF
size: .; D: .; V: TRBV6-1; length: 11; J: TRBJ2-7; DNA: TGTGCCAGCCGGGGGACCTACGAGCAGTACTTC; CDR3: CASRGTYEQYF
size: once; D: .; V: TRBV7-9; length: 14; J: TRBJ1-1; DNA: TGTGCCAGCAGCTTATCTCGGGATTCCACTGAAGCTTTCTTT; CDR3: CASSLSRDSTEAFF
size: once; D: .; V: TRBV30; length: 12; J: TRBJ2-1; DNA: TGTGCCTGGAAGCCGGGTAACAATGAGCAGTTCTTC; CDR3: CAWKPGNNEQFF